This T cell receptor beta chain was identified during a study of T cells in Graves' hyperthyroidism and ophthalmopathy. RNA transcripts yielded amplified TCR beta CDR3 regions. An initial round of RT-PCR targeting the TCR CDR3 relied on the HTBI primer set. TCRdb called the multiplex PCR reads again in MiXCR, with one record for every CDR3 protein. Among a few hundred thousand distinct CDR3 sequences listed, approximately 15% were seen once. CDR1 and CDR2 (germline): LGHDT, YNNKEL (reference sequence). Trimming shortened V by 2 bases and J by 7 bases, and 12 bases separated the two germline ends. This CDR3 region has 15 residues. Exclusion criteria comprised uncontrolled infection, other autoimmune disease, pregnancy or lactation.

The source of this sequence is a middle-aged woman with Graves' ophthalmopathy. What was sequenced was blood. This chain links TRBV3-1 with TRBJ1-6; D is possibly TRBD1 (5 bases). The CDR3 region is CASSQFGTGNSPLHF. The CDR3 nucleotides read TGTGCCAGCAGCCAATTTGGGACGGGGAATTCACCCCTCCACTTT.